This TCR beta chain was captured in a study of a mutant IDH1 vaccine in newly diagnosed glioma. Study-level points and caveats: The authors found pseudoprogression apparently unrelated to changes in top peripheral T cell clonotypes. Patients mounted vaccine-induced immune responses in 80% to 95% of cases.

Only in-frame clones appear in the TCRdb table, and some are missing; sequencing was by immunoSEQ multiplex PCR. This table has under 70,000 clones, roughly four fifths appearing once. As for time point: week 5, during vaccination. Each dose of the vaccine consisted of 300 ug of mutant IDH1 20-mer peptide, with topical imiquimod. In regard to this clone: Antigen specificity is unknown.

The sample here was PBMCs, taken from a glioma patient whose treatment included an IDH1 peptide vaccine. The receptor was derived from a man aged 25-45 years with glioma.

The chain's CDR3 is CASIRRLAGGPKDTQYF. CDR3 sequence (DNA): TGTGCCAGCATCCGACGACTAGCGGGGGGGCCGAAAGATACGCAGTATTTT. V gene TRBV28 combines with J gene TRBJ2-3; 14 nucleotides agree with TRBD2. The CDR3 contains 17 residues. V lost 7 bases and J lost 5; bases outside the gene matches: 11. Germline assignment: CDR1 MDHEN and CDR2 SYDVKM. Full variable domain (outside the CDR3, taken from reference TRBV28 and TRBJ2-3): DVKVTQSSRYLVKRTGEKVFLECVQDMDHENMFWYRQDPGLGLRLIYFSYDVKMKEKGDIPEGYSVSREKKERFSLILESASTNQTSMYLCASIRRLAGGPKDTQYFGPGTRLTVL.